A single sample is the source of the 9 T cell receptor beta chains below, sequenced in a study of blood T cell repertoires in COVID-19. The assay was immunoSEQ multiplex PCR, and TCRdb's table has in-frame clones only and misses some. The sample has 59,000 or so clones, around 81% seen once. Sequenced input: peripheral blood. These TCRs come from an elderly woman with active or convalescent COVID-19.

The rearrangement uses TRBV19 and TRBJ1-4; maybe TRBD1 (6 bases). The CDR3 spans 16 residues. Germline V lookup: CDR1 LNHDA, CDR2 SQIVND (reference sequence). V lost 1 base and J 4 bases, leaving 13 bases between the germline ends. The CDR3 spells CASSIGGQSFNEKLFF. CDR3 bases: TGTGCCAGTAGTATAGGTGGACAGTCCTTTAATGAAAAACTGTTTTTT.

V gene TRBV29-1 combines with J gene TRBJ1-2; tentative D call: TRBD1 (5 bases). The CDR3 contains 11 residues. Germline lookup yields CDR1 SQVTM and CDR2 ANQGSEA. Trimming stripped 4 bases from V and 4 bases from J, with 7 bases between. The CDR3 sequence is CSVVQGYGYTF. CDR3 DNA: TGCAGCGTTGTCCAGGGCTATGGCTACACCTTC.

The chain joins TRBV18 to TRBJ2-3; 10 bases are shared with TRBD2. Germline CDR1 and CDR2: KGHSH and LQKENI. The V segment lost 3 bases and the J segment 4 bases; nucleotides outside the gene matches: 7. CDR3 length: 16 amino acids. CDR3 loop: CASSPYSGGDADTQYF. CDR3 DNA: TGTGCCAGCTCACCGTACAGCGGGGGGGATGCAGATACGCAGTATTTT.

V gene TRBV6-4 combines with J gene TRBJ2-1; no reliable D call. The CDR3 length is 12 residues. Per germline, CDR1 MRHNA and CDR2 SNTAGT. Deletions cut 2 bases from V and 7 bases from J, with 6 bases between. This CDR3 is CASSDGWNEQFF. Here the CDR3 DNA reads TGTGCCAGCAGTGACGGCTGGAATGAGCAGTTCTTC.

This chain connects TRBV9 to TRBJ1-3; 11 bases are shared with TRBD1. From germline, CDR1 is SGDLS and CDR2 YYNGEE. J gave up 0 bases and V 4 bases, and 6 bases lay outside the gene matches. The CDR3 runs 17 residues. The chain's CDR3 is CASSPTGTGGSGNTIYF. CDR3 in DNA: TGTGCCAGCAGCCCAACCGGGACAGGGGGCTCTGGAAACACCATATATTTT.

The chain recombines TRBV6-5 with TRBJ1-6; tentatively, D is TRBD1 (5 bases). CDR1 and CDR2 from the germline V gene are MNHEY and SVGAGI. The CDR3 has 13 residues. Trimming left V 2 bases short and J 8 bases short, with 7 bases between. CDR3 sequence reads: CASSYVRDSPLHF. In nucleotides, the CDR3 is TGTGCCAGCAGTTACGTCAGGGATTCACCCCTCCACTTT.

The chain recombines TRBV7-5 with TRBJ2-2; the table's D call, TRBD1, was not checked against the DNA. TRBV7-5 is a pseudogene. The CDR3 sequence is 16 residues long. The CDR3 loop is CARSFPGDRKTGELFF. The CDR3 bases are TGTGCCAGAAGCTTCCCAGGGGACCGAAAGACCGGGGAGCTGTTTTTT.

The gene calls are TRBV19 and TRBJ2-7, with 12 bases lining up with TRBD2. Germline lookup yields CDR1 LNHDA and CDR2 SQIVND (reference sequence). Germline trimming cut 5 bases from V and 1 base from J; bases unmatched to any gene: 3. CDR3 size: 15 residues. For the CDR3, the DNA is TGTGCCAGTAGTCAGACTAGCGGGGGATCCTACGAGCAGTACTTC. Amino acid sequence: CASSQTSGGSYEQYF.

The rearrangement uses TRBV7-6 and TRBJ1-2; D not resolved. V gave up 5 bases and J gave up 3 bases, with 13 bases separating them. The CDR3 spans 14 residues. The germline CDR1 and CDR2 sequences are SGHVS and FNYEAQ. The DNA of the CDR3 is TGTGCCAGCAGCCCGGGAGAACCATACTATGGCTACACCTTC. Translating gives CASSPGEPYYGYTF.